The TCR beta chain under discussion was sequenced for a study of human T cells and chemical hapten exposure. Study details: How much TCR each sample yielded varied, mostly because pooled library volumes differed slightly. Findings of the study overall: There was no change with DPC sensitization in TCRs above 1 in 1000 frequency.

Whole blood that had not been fractionated was the source of extracted total RNA. The germline V and J ends were trimmed by 1 base and 5 bases, with 6 bases remaining between them. Germline assignment: CDR1 SGHVS and CDR2 FNYEAQ. The CDR3 spans 12 residues. With respect to this clonotype: Its matching antigen is unknown.

Individual cDNA molecules had unique molecular identifiers attached to them by the library. Original methodology: Individual samples carried between about 23,224 and 700,000 TCRs, with 95,638 as the median. In TCRdb, the 5' RACE reads were re-called with MiXCR into one record per CDR3 protein. TCRdb, not the authors, supplied the V and J calls. This sample carries about 81,000 distinct CDR3 sequences, roughly 8.4% of them seen once, and the ten largest clones take around 2.3%. The clonotype comes from a male donor in good health. This rearrangement joins TRBV7-6 to TRBJ2-7; D is unresolved. The CDR3 region has the DNA TGTGCCAGCAGCTTAGGGGTTGACGAGCAGTACTTC. This translates into CASSLGVDEQYF. The full variable domain, in which reference TRBV7-6 and TRBJ2-7 provide the parts outside the CDR3, is GAGVSQSPRYKVTKRGQDVALRCDPISGHVSLYWYRQALGQGPEFLTYFNYEAQQDKSGLPNDRFSAERPEGSISTLTIQRTEQRDSAMYRCASSLGVDEQYFGPGTRLTVT.